The clone carrying this TCR beta chain was seen more than once but under ten times. The sample is drawn from a study of shared clonotypes between healthy human individuals. Per the germline V gene, CDR1 is GTSNPN and CDR2 is SVGIG (reference sequence). Trimming shortened V by 4 bases and J by 7 bases, and 8 bases separated the two germline ends. The CDR3 contains 11 residues. Produced via immunoSEQ multiplex PCR; TCRdb's table is partial and in-frame only. The sample lists 550,000 to 800,000 clones; less than 95% were seen once. This sequence originates from a man in his late teens or twenties in good health. Some clones in this sample may be carry-over from other donors' samples. The chain carries TRBV30 and TRBJ2-1; no clear D. The sample consisted of memory CD8+ T cells from PBMCs. Subset given: CD45RO+ cells pooled with CCR7-negative TemRA cells. CDR3 region: CAWTGGNEQFF. The CDR3 coding sequence is TGTGCCTGGACAGGTGGAAATGAGCAGTTCTTC. The full variable domain, in which reference TRBV30 and TRBJ2-1 provide the parts outside the CDR3, is SQTIHQWPATLVQPVGSPLSLECTVEGTSNPNLYWYRQAAGRGLQLLFYSVGIGQISSEVPQNLSASRPQDRQFILSSKKLLLSDSGFYLCAWTGGNEQFFGPGTRLTVL.